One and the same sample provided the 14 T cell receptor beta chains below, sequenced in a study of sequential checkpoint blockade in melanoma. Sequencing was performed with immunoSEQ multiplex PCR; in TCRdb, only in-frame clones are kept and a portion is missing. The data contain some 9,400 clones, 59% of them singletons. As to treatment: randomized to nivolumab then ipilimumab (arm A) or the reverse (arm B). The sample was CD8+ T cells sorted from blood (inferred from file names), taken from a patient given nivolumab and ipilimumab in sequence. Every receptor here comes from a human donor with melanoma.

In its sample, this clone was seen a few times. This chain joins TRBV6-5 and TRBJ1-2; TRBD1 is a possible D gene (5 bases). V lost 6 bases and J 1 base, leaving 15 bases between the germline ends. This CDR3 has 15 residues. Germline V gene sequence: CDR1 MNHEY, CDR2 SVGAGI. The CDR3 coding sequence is TGTGCCAGCAGCCTAAGCAGGGTCCTTAACTATGGCTACACCTTC. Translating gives CASSLSRVLNYGYTF.

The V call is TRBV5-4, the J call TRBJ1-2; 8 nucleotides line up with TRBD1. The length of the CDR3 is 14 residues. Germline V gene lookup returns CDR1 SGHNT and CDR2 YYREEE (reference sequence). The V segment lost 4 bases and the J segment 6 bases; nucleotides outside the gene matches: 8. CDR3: CASSPSQGANGYTF. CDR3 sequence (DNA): TGTGCCAGCAGCCCCAGCCAGGGGGCAAATGGCTACACCTTC.

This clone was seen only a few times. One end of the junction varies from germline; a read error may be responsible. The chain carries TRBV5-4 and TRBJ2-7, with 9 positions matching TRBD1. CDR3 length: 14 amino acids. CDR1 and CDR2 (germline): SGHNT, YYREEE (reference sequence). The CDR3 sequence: CASSEGQGKGEQYF. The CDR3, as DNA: TGCGCCAGCAGCGAGGGACAGGGTAAGGGCGAGCAGTACTTC.

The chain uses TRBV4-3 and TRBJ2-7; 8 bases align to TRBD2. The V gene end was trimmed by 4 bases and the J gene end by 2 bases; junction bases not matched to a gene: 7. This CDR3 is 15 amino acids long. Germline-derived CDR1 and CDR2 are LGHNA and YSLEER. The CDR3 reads CASSPSAGGAYEQYF. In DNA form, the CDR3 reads TGCGCCAGCAGCCCTTCGGCGGGGGGAGCCTACGAGCAGTACTTC.

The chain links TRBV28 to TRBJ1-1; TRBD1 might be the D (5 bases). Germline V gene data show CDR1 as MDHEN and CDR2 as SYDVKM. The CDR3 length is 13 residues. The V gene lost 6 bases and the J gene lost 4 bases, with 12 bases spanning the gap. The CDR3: CASSPGGGTEAFF. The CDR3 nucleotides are TGTGCCAGCAGCCCGGGCGGGGGCACTGAAGCTTTCTTT. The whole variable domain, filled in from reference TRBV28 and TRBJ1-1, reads DVKVTQSSRYLVKRTGEKVFLECVQDMDHENMFWYRQDPGLGLRLIYFSYDVKMKEKGDIPEGYSVSREKKERFSLILESASTNQTSMYLCASSPGGGTEAFFGQGTRLTVV.

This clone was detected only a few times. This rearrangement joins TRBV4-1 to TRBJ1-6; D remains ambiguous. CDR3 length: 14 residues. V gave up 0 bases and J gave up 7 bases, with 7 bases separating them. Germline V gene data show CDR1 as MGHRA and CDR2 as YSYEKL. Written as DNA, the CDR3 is TGCGCCAGCAGCCAAGATACGGGGAATTCACCCCTCCACTTT. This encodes CASSQDTGNSPLHF.

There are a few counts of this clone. The CDR3 here is CASSYYGKLYEQYF. The CDR3 nucleotides are TGTGCCAGCAGTTATTACGGGAAGCTATACGAGCAGTACTTC. J is TRBJ2-7 and V is TRBV6-5; D may be TRBD2 (5 bases). V lost 3 bases to trimming and J lost 4 bases, with 13 bases between them. This CDR3 comprises 14 residues. Germline V CDR1 and CDR2: MNHEY, SVGAGI.

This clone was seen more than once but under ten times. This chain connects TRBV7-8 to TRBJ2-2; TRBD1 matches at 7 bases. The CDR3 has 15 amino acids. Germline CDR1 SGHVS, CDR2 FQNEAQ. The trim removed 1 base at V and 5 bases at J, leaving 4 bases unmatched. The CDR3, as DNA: TGTGCCAGCAGCTTAGAAGGGGGCGGTACCGGGGAGCTGTTTTTT. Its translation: CASSLEGGGTGELFF.

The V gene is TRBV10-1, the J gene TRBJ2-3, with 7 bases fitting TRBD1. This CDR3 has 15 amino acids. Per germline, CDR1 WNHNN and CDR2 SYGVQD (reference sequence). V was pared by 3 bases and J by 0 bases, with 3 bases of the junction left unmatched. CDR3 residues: CASSDLTGSTDTQYF. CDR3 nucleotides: TGCGCCAGCAGTGACCTGACAGGGAGCACAGATACGCAGTATTTT.

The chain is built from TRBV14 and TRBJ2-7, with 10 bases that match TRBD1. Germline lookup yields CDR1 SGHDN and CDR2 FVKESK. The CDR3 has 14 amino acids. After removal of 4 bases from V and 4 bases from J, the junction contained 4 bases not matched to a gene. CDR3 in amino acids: CASSPGQGSYEQYF. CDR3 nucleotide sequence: TGTGCCAGCAGCCCGGGACAGGGGTCTTACGAGCAGTACTTC.

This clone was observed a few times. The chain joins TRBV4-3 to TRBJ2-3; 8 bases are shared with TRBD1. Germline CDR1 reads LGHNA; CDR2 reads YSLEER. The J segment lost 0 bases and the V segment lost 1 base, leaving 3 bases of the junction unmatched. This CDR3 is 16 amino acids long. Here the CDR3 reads CASSQGQGMSTDTQYF. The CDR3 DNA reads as TGCGCCAGCAGCCAAGGACAGGGGATGAGCACAGATACGCAGTATTTT.

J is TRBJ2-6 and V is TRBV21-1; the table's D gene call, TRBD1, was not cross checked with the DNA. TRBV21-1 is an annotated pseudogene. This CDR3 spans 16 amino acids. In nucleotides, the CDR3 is TGTGCCAGCAGCAAAAAGAGGGGGCTCGGGGCCAACGTCCTGACTTTC. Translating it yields CASSKKRGLGANVLTF.

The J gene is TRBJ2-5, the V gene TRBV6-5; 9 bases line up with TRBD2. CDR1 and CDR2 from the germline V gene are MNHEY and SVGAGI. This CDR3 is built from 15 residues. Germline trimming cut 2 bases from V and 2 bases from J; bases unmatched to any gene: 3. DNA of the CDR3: TGTGCCAGCAGTTACGTGCGGGGGGGGCAAGAGACCCAGTACTTC. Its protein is CASSYVRGGQETQYF.

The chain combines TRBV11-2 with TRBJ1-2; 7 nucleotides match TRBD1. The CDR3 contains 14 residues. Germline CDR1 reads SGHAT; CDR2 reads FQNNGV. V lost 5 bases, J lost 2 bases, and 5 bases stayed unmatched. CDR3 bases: TGTGCCAGCAGCATTACAGGGGCCAACTATGGCTACACCTTC. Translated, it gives CASSITGANYGYTF.